The 26 T cell receptor beta chains listed next were all sequenced from one sample in a study of T cells after yellow fever vaccination. TCRdb ran MiXCR on the 5' RACE reads and lists one entry per CDR3 protein. This sample has roughly 160,000 distinct CDR3 sequences, with 6% to 7.5% found just once. The sample was CD4+ T cells sorted from PBMCs, taken about 5 days after the first yellow fever vaccination. The receptors here all came from a man aged 18 to 35 who received the YFV17D yellow fever vaccine.

This clonotype was counted at least ten times. This rearrangement joins TRBV7-3 to TRBJ2-2; D remains unclear. The CDR3 is 14 residues long. The V gene's germline CDR1 is SGHTA and CDR2 FQGTGA. The germline V and J ends were trimmed by 6 bases and 4 bases, with 12 bases remaining between them. The CDR3 coding sequence is TGTGCCAGCAGGTCCGGGCGAACCACCGGGGAGCTGTTTTTT. Translating it yields CASRSGRTTGELFF.

This clonotype has a handful of counts. The V gene is TRBV7-9, the J gene TRBJ1-2; 8 bases fit TRBD1. The CDR3 consists of 16 residues. The J segment lost 6 bases and the V segment lost 5 bases, leaving 14 bases of the junction unmatched. Per the germline V gene, CDR1 is SEHNR and CDR2 is FQNEAQ (reference sequence). Here the CDR3 DNA reads TGTGCCAGCAGCCCAGGGGGCCCGGGGGCTAGCCATGGCTACACCTTC. Translating gives CASSPGGPGASHGYTF.

This sequence joins TRBV4-1 and TRBJ2-7; 7 bases line up with TRBD1. J was trimmed by 3 bases and V by 4 bases; bases with no gene match: 9. The CDR3 extends over 15 amino acids. The germline V gene encodes CDR1 MGHRA and CDR2 YSYEKL. CDR3 bases: TGCGCCAGCAGCCTGGGGACAGTGGCCTACTACGAGCAGTACTTC. Its translation: CASSLGTVAYYEQYF.

The chain combines TRBV10-3 with TRBJ2-4; D gene unclear. The CDR3 consists of 14 residues. Germline CDR1 ENHRY, CDR2 SYGVKD. The germline V and J ends were trimmed by 5 bases and 0 bases, with 8 bases remaining between them. CDR3: CAISSPLAKNIQYF. CDR3 nucleotides: TGTGCCATCAGTTCTCCTTTAGCCAAAAACATTCAGTACTTC.

This clonotype was recorded a few times. The chain uses TRBV5-4 and TRBJ2-3; D remains ambiguous. Germline lookup yields CDR1 SGHNT and CDR2 YYREEE (reference sequence). CDR3 length equals 15 residues. Trimming pared 4 bases from V and 2 bases from J, leaving 14 bases between. In DNA, the CDR3 is TGTGCCAGCAGCCCGATGTCGGGCCCCACAGATACGCAGTATTTT. Its protein is CASSPMSGPTDTQYF.

Many counts were recorded for this clonotype. This chain connects TRBV5-1 to TRBJ2-3, with D unresolved. Trimming took off 4 bases at V and 2 bases at J, with 5 bases between the two ends. Looked up from germline, CDR1 is SGHRS and CDR2 is YFSETQ. The CDR3 has 12 amino acids. CDR3 in amino acids: CASSQNTDTQYF. CDR3 nucleotide sequence: TGCGCCAGCAGCCAGAACACAGATACGCAGTATTTT.

On this clonotype itself: A much larger clone lies one base from this, so it may be a read error. Here the CDR3 omits its conserved ending phenylalanine or tryptophan, so a read error is the likely source. This chain links TRBV24-1 with TRBJ2-3, with 9 positions matching TRBD2. Germline V gene lookup returns CDR1 KGHDR and CDR2 SFDVKD. Trimming cost V 0 bases and J 6 bases; bases outside gene matches: 6. CDR3 length equals 16 residues. The CDR3 is CATSDLQSSGVDTQYL. CDR3 bases: TGTGCCACCAGTGATTTGCAGTCTAGCGGGGTCGATACGCAGTATTTA.

This clonotype came up many times. This chain links TRBV27 with TRBJ2-1, with 8 bases matching TRBD2. Germline CDR1 reads MNHEY; CDR2 reads SMNVEV (reference sequence). This CDR3 has 15 amino acids. V lost 3 bases, J lost 8 bases, and 9 bases stayed unmatched. This CDR3 is CASSFSGEGVDEQFF. The CDR3 DNA sequence: TGTGCCAGCAGTTTTAGCGGGGAGGGCGTCGATGAGCAGTTCTTC.

This clonotype has a count of ten or more. V usage is TRBV5-6 and J usage is TRBJ1-5; D is unresolved. The germline gives CDR1 SGHDT, CDR2 YYEEEE. V lost 4 bases and J lost 2, with 13 bases in between. The CDR3 contains 15 residues. The CDR3 region has the DNA TGTGCCAGCAGCCCCACGGGGAGTGGCAATCAGCCCCAGCATTTT. It encodes CASSPTGSGNQPQHF.

This clonotype came up many times. The CDR3 is CASSRGGPRNSPLHF. CDR3 in DNA: TGTGCCAGCAGCAGAGGAGGGCCCCGCAATTCACCCCTCCACTTT. The V gene is TRBV9, the J gene TRBJ1-6; D is unresolved. Germline lookup yields CDR1 SGDLS and CDR2 YYNGEE. The CDR3 consists of 15 residues. Deletions cut 4 bases from V and 7 bases from J, with 15 bases between.

This clonotype was detected ten times or more. The rearrangement joins TRBV27 to TRBJ2-3, with TRBD2 identical over 9 bases. V lost 0 bases, J lost 5 bases, and 3 bases stayed unmatched. The germline V gene encodes CDR1 MNHEY and CDR2 SMNVEV (reference sequence). This CDR3 region has 15 residues. The CDR3 DNA follows: TGTGCCAGCAGTTTATCGCTAGCGGGGCAAGATACGCAGTATTTT. Residues: CASSLSLAGQDTQYF.

Many counts were recorded for this clonotype. The gene calls are TRBV3-1 and TRBJ2-7; D remains ambiguous. The length of the CDR3 is 14 residues. Germline V CDR1 and CDR2: LGHDT, YNNKEL (reference sequence). V was shortened by 3 bases and J by 0 bases, with 9 bases between the two germline ends. CDR3 nucleotides: TGTGCCAGCAGCCAGTACACAGCCTCCTACGAGCAGTACTTC. Its translation: CASSQYTASYEQYF.

This clonotype was counted many times. This chain uses TRBV7-2 with TRBJ2-3, with TRBD2 matching over 11 bases. Germline V lookup: CDR1 SGHTA, CDR2 FQGNSA. J was trimmed by 2 bases and V by 5 bases; bases with no gene match: 3. The CDR3 totals 15 residues. This CDR3 reads CASSASGGNTDTQYF. The DNA of the CDR3 is TGTGCCAGCAGCGCTAGCGGGGGGAACACAGATACGCAGTATTTT.

This clonotype was observed a few times. The chain recombines TRBV27 with TRBJ2-7; D unclear. Germline-derived CDR1 and CDR2 are MNHEY and SMNVEV (reference sequence). Trimming shortened V by 2 bases and J by 3 bases, and 8 bases separated the two germline ends. The CDR3 is 13 residues long. This CDR3 reads CASSLERIYEQYF. CDR3 nucleotides: TGTGCCAGCAGTTTAGAACGGATCTACGAGCAGTACTTC.

The table lists this clonotype with a few counts. V is TRBV19 and J is TRBJ2-1; TRBD1 matches 8 bases. CDR1 LNHDA and CDR2 SQIVND come from the germline V gene (reference sequence). The CDR3 is 11 residues long. The V and J ends lost 10 bases and 8 bases, in that order; junction bases with no gene match: 4. The chain's CDR3 is CATGQGDEQFF. For the CDR3, the DNA is TGTGCCACCGGACAGGGCGATGAGCAGTTCTTC.

This clonotype was picked up many times. The chain has TRBV7-2 and TRBJ2-3, with D maybe TRBD1 (6 bases). With 5 bases removed from V and 1 base from J, the gap between germline ends came to 13 bases. The germline V gene has CDR1 SGHTA and CDR2 FQGNSA. There are 15 residues in the CDR3. CDR3 nucleotide sequence: TGTGCCAGCAGCCTACAGGGCTCTGGCACAGATACGCAGTATTTT. This codes for CASSLQGSGTDTQYF.

A word on this clonotype: A read error may account for a junction end that differs from germline. The chain has TRBV3-1 and TRBJ2-3, with a possible D match to TRBD1 (5 bases). Germline lookup yields CDR1 LGHDT and CDR2 YNNKEL (reference sequence). This CDR3 is built from 13 residues. The CDR3 region has the DNA TGTGCCAGAAGCCAAGGGGTGGCTGATACGCAGTATTTT. This translates into CARSQGVADTQYF.

The J gene is TRBJ1-1, the V gene TRBV20-1; D call uncertain. The CDR3 is made up of 13 amino acids. Germline values: CDR1 DFQATT, CDR2 SNEGSKA (reference sequence). Trimming removed 4 bases from V and 0 bases from J, with 9 bases in between. The CDR3: CSAIRRMNTEAFF. CDR3 bases: TGCAGTGCTATAAGGCGCATGAACACTGAAGCTTTCTTT.

This clonotype came up many times. The chain links TRBV7-3 to TRBJ2-3; D gene uncertain. CDR1 is SGHTA and CDR2 is FQGTGA in the germline V gene. The CDR3 is 15 amino acids. V lost 4 bases and J 2 bases, leaving 13 bases between the germline ends. CDR3 residues: CASSSSGVNTDTQYF. CDR3 sequence (DNA): TGTGCCAGCAGCTCCAGTGGGGTAAACACAGATACGCAGTATTTT.

This clonotype was observed at least ten times. The V and J genes are TRBV7-3 and TRBJ2-1; 11 nucleotides agree with TRBD2. This CDR3 is built from 15 residues. V trimming: 5 bases; J trimming: 5 bases; junction bases outside the gene matches: 5. Germline assignment: CDR1 SGHTA and CDR2 FQGTGA. This chain's CDR3 is CASSLGTSGNNEQFF. The CDR3 nucleotides are TGTGCCAGCAGCCTTGGGACTAGCGGCAACAATGAGCAGTTCTTC.

The chain combines TRBV7-8 with TRBJ1-5; 9 bases are a match to TRBD1. In germline, CDR1 is SGHVS, CDR2 FQNEAQ. V shed 5 bases, J shed 3 bases, and the junction held 8 bases outside the gene matches. This CDR3 is built from 16 residues. CDR3 bases: TGTGCCAGCAGCCTTATAGGGGACAGGGACAATCAGCCCCAGCATTTT. This sequence encodes CASSLIGDRDNQPQHF.

The chain employs TRBV5-1 and TRBJ1-6; D uncertain. CDR1 and CDR2 (germline): SGHRS, YFSETQ. The CDR3 runs 16 residues. V gave up 1 base and J gave up 5 bases, with 13 bases separating them. The CDR3 coding sequence is TGCGCCAGCAGCTTGTTTGGGCAGCAGGATAATTCACCCCTCCACTTT. This gives the protein CASSLFGQQDNSPLHF.

This clonotype was seen many times. The V call is TRBV7-3, the J call TRBJ2-3; 7 nucleotides agree with TRBD2. Per the germline V gene, CDR1 is SGHTA and CDR2 is FQGTGA. The J segment lost 1 base and the V segment lost 2 bases, leaving 6 bases of the junction unmatched. This CDR3 is built from 16 residues. The CDR3 region has the DNA TGTGCCAGCAGCTTATACCCTAGCGGCGGCACAGATACGCAGTATTTT. This encodes CASSLYPSGGTDTQYF. Full variable domain (remainder filled in from reference TRBV7-3 and TRBJ2-3): GAGVSQTPSNKVTEKGKYVELRCDPISGHTALYWYRQSLGQGPEFLIYFQGTGAADDSGLPNDRFFAVRPEGSVSTLKIQRTERGDSAVYLCASSLYPSGGTDTQYFGPGTRLTVL.

This clonotype was seen at least ten times. V usage is TRBV27 and J usage is TRBJ1-2; possible D gene TRBD1, 5 bases. Germline lookup yields CDR1 MNHEY and CDR2 SMNVEV (reference sequence). Between the trimmed V and J ends, which lost 3 bases and 4 bases, there was a span of 9 bases. This CDR3 contains 13 residues. Here the CDR3 reads CASSFSRGYGYTF. The CDR3 DNA sequence: TGTGCCAGCAGTTTCTCGAGGGGCTATGGCTACACCTTC.

This clonotype appeared a few times. V and J are TRBV9 and TRBJ1-2; TRBD1 might be the D (6 bases). The V and J ends lost 3 bases and 3 bases respectively, with 12 bases between them. Germline values: CDR1 SGDLS, CDR2 YYNGEE. The CDR3 is made up of 14 amino acids. The CDR3 sequence is CASSAGVMDYGYTF. DNA of the CDR3: TGTGCCAGCAGCGCAGGGGTGATGGACTATGGCTACACCTTC. Full variable domain (rest looked up from reference TRBV9 and TRBJ1-2): DSGVTQTPKHLITATGQRVTLRCSPRSGDLSVYWYQQSLDQGLQFLIQYYNGEERAKGNILERFSAQQFPDLHSELNLSSLELGDSALYFCASSAGVMDYGYTFGSGTRLTVV.

This clonotype came up many times. The chain is built from TRBV12-3 or TRBV12-4 and TRBJ1-3; TRBD1 might be the D (6 bases). CDR3 length equals 18 residues. V lost 0 bases to trimming and J lost 1 base, with 16 bases between them. The CDR3 spells CASSLAPGGAVSGNTIYF. CDR3 nucleotide sequence: TGTGCCAGCAGTTTAGCGCCTGGGGGCGCGGTTTCTGGAAACACCATATATTTT.